Below are 22 T cell receptor beta chains sequenced from a single sample in a study of T cell repertoires in cytomegalovirus infection. TCRdb redid the calling of the reads with MiXCR, one entry per CDR3 protein. The sample records roughly 200,000 distinct CDR3 sequences, about 15% being singletons. Source material: CD8+ T cells from PBMCs. The receptors come from a human donor in good health (CMV status not recorded). Some clones in this sample may be carry-over from other donors' samples.

This clonotype was seen a handful of times. The chain combines TRBV7-9 with TRBJ2-1; 9 nucleotides match TRBD2. The J segment lost 6 bases and the V segment lost 2 bases, leaving 11 bases of the junction unmatched. There are 17 residues in the CDR3. Per germline, CDR1 SEHNR and CDR2 FQNEAQ (reference sequence). In nucleotides, the CDR3 is TGTGCCAGCAGCTTACCGCCACCTAGCGGGGAGATCAATGAGCAGTTCTTC. Its protein is CASSLPPPSGEINEQFF.

This clonotype was observed a few times. This chain connects TRBV7-6 to TRBJ2-7; maybe TRBD2 (5 bases). This CDR3 has 15 amino acids. Germline CDR1 and CDR2: SGHVS and FNYEAQ. With 1 base removed from V and 2 bases from J, the gap between germline ends came to 12 bases. The CDR3 protein is CASSLERGKTYEQYF. As DNA, the CDR3 is TGTGCCAGCAGCTTAGAACGGGGAAAGACCTACGAGCAGTACTTC.

V and J are TRBV28 and TRBJ1-3, with 7 bases aligning to TRBD1. The J segment lost 0 bases and the V segment lost 2 bases, leaving 7 bases of the junction unmatched. This CDR3 is built from 17 residues. Germline CDR1 MDHEN, CDR2 SYDVKM. The CDR3 spells CASSLVEGANSGNTIYF. CDR3 DNA sequence: TGTGCCAGCAGTTTAGTAGAGGGGGCGAACTCTGGAAACACCATATATTTT.

The rearrangement uses TRBV7-6 and TRBJ2-2, with TRBD2 as a possible D gene (7 bases). The length of the CDR3 is 16 residues. Between the trimmed V and J ends, which lost 5 bases and 1 base, there was a span of 14 bases. Germline CDR1 SGHVS, CDR2 FNYEAQ. The CDR3, as DNA: TGTGCCAGCAGCCGGCTCGGGGGGCAGAACACCGGGGAGCTGTTTTTT. Translating it yields CASSRLGGQNTGELFF.

This clonotype was detected only a few times. The chain is built from TRBV7-6 and TRBJ2-1; 9 positions match TRBD1. The V gene's germline CDR1 is SGHVS and CDR2 FNYEAQ. CDR3 length: 17 amino acids. Germline trimming cut 0 bases from V and 5 bases from J; bases unmatched to any gene: 8. Written as DNA, the CDR3 is TGTGCCAGCAGCTTAGCCTGGGACAGGGAGATGGACAATGAGCAGTTCTTC. Translation gives CASSLAWDREMDNEQFF.

This clonotype appeared a few times. This chain links TRBV7-8 with TRBJ2-5, with unresolved D. Germline assignment: CDR1 SGHVS and CDR2 FQNEAQ. Trimming took off 3 bases at V and 4 bases at J, with 9 bases between the two ends. This CDR3 spans 13 amino acids. CDR3 region: CASSFPSIETQYF. The CDR3 DNA reads as TGTGCCAGCAGCTTCCCGTCTATAGAGACCCAGTACTTC.

This clonotype was counted only a few times. This chain connects TRBV3-1 to TRBJ1-1; TRBD1 agrees at 7 bases. The V segment lost 3 bases and the J segment 4 bases; nucleotides outside the gene matches: 5. Looked up from germline, CDR1 is LGHDT and CDR2 is YNNKEL (reference sequence). This CDR3 comprises 14 residues. The CDR3 coding sequence is TGTGCCAGCAGCCAGACCAGGGGGGGCACTGAAGCTTTCTTT. Its translation is CASSQTRGGTEAFF.

The CDR3 coding sequence is TGTGCCAGCAACCCGGGACTAGGGTCAGATACGCAGTATTTT. Translated: CASNPGLGSDTQYF. V usage is TRBV28 and J usage is TRBJ2-3; 8 positions agree with TRBD2. Germline V CDR1 and CDR2: MDHEN, SYDVKM. The CDR3 contains 14 residues. Losses at the gene ends were 7 bases for V and 4 bases for J; bases not matched to a gene: 7.

V is TRBV7-2 and J is TRBJ2-1, with 7 positions matching TRBD2. V lost 1 base to trimming and J lost 3 bases; unmatched junction nucleotides: 12. Per germline, CDR1 SGHTA and CDR2 FQGNSA. CDR3 size: 18 residues. Here the CDR3 reads CASSLEPPWGGGYNEQFF. Written as DNA, the CDR3 is TGTGCCAGCAGCTTAGAGCCCCCTTGGGGCGGGGGCTACAATGAGCAGTTCTTC. Variable domain in full (rest from reference TRBV7-2 and TRBJ2-1): GAGVSQSPSNKVTEKGKDVELRCDPISGHTALYWYRQSLGQGLEFLIYFQGNSAPDKSGLPSDRFSAERTGGSVSTLTIQRTQQEDSAVYLCASSLEPPWGGGYNEQFFGPGTRLTVL.

The chain joins TRBV29-1 to TRBJ2-7, with 7 bases matching TRBD1. The CDR3 is 12 residues long. The J segment lost 3 bases and the V segment lost 6 bases, leaving 5 bases of the junction unmatched. Germline V lookup: CDR1 SQVTM, CDR2 ANQGSEA. The CDR3 region has the DNA TGCAGCGTAGAGGGACAGAACTACGAGCAGTACTTC. This encodes CSVEGQNYEQYF.

The gene calls are TRBV12-3 or TRBV12-4 and TRBJ2-3, with D tentatively TRBD1 or TRBD2 (5 bases each). This CDR3 region has 14 residues. V dropped 7 bases and J dropped 4 bases, with 15 bases sitting between them. CDR3 nucleotides: TGTGCCAGCACCAACGGGGACCGCCCAGATACGCAGTATTTT. Its translation is CASTNGDRPDTQYF.

The chain employs TRBV2 and TRBJ2-5; 9 bases align to TRBD1. This CDR3 has 16 residues. Germline V gene lookup returns CDR1 SNHLY and CDR2 FYNNEI. V lost 6 bases, J lost 2 bases, and 10 bases stayed unmatched. CDR3 residues: CASRATGTGIQETQYF. The DNA of the CDR3 is TGTGCCAGCAGAGCGACCGGGACAGGGATTCAAGAGACCCAGTACTTC.

This chain connects TRBV7-2 to TRBJ2-2; unclear D gene. Germline V lookup: CDR1 SGHTA, CDR2 FQGNSA. The CDR3 has 18 amino acids. Between the trimmed V and J ends, which lost 5 bases and 0 bases, there was a span of 19 bases. The CDR3 DNA is TGTGCCAGCAGCCCAATTAGGGTCGCGACTTCGAACACCGGGGAGCTGTTTTTT. It encodes CASSPIRVATSNTGELFF.

This clonotype was recorded many times. This chain connects TRBV7-2 to TRBJ2-5, with D perhaps TRBD1 or TRBD2 (5 bases each). V lost 3 bases to trimming and J lost 0 bases, with 14 bases between them. This CDR3 comprises 16 residues. CDR1 SGHTA and CDR2 FQGNSA come from the germline V gene. CDR3 nucleotide sequence: TGTGCCAGCAGCTTCCAAGGGGAGCCTTACCAAGAGACCCAGTACTTC. It encodes CASSFQGEPYQETQYF.

This clonotype was seen a handful of times. The CDR3 sequence is CASSQDGTYTGELFF. CDR3 in DNA: TGTGCCAGCAGCCAAGATGGGACCTACACCGGGGAGCTGTTTTTT. The J gene is TRBJ2-2, the V gene TRBV14; TRBD1 or TRBD2 may be the D gene (5 bases each). The CDR3 totals 15 residues. V lost 0 bases and J lost 3, with 8 bases in between. CDR1 and CDR2 from the germline V gene are SGHDN and FVKESK.

The V gene is TRBV5-6, the J gene TRBJ2-7; D may match TRBD1 or TRBD2 (5 bases each). Germline loops: CDR1 SGHDT, CDR2 YYEEEE. V lost 3 bases and J lost 2, with 9 bases in between. This CDR3 contains 13 residues. The CDR3 region is CASSSGAAYEQYF. The DNA for the CDR3 is TGTGCCAGCAGCTCCGGGGCAGCCTACGAGCAGTACTTC. Looking up the rest from reference TRBV5-6 and TRBJ2-7 gives the full variable domain: DAGVTQSPTHLIKTRGQQVTLRCSPKSGHDTVSWYQQALGQGPQFIFQYYEEEERQRGNFPDRFSGHQFPNYSSELNVNALLLGDSALYLCASSSGAAYEQYFGPGTRLTVT.

Points on this clonotype: One junction end disagrees with the germline gene, perhaps due to a read error. The V call is TRBV7-2, the J call TRBJ1-2, with D perhaps TRBD1 (6 bases). CDR1 SGHTA and CDR2 FQGNSA come from the germline V gene. The CDR3 totals 14 residues. The CDR3 here is CACSSRDTNYGYTF. The DNA for the CDR3 is TGTGCCTGCAGCTCCAGGGACACCAACTATGGCTACACCTTC.

The gene calls are TRBV6-7 and TRBJ1-6, with D unresolved. TRBV6-7 is flagged as an ORF with uncertain function. This CDR3 has 15 amino acids. With 2 bases removed from V and 0 bases from J, the gap between germline ends came to 5 bases. CDR3 protein: CASSYESSYNSPLHF. CDR3 DNA: TGTGCCAGCAGTTACGAGAGCTCCTATAATTCACCCCTCCACTTT.

This clonotype showed up just a few times. V and J are TRBV20-1 and TRBJ2-4; no definite D call. CDR1 is DFQATT and CDR2 is SNEGSKA in the germline V gene (reference sequence). Trimming shortened V by 2 bases and J by 2 bases, and 19 bases separated the two germline ends. CDR3 size: 17 residues. CDR3 in amino acids: CSARPPGNLGTKNIQYF. In nucleotides, the CDR3 is TGCAGTGCTAGACCACCTGGGAACCTGGGGACCAAAAACATTCAGTACTTC.

This clonotype has a count of ten or more. This chain uses TRBV7-8 with TRBJ2-5, with D possibly matching TRBD1 (6 bases). Germline V CDR1 and CDR2: SGHVS, FQNEAQ. The CDR3 runs 15 residues. V gave up 1 base and J gave up 2 bases, with 11 bases separating them. CDR3 bases: TGTGCCAGCAGCTTAGTCCTCCAGGGGCAAGAGACCCAGTACTTC. This encodes CASSLVLQGQETQYF.

V gene TRBV28 combines with J gene TRBJ1-6; maybe TRBD1 (5 bases). The length of the CDR3 is 16 residues. Trimming took off 5 bases at V and 6 bases at J, with 17 bases between the two ends. Germline CDR1 MDHEN, CDR2 SYDVKM. The CDR3 nucleotides read TGTGCCAGCAGTCCGCCGTGGGGACGGCTTAATTCACCCCTCCACTTT. Translated, it gives CASSPPWGRLNSPLHF.

This clonotype was seen more than once but under ten times. The genes are TRBV6-5 and TRBJ2-5; 7 bases line up with TRBD2. CDR1 MNHEY and CDR2 SVGAGI come from the germline V gene. The V segment lost 10 bases and the J segment 4 bases; nucleotides outside the gene matches: 9. This CDR3 region has 13 residues. The CDR3 DNA sequence: TGTGCCACCCGCGGCCCGGGGGGAGAGACCCAGTACTTC. Its translation is CATRGPGGETQYF.